This record concerns one TCR beta chain sequence. This specimen belongs to a study of blood T cell repertoires in COVID-19. On the study more broadly: Sources were T cells, B-cell-depleted T cells, or PBMCs; the material itself was cDNA or gDNA.

Repertoires were generated with immunoSEQ multiplex PCR, while TCRdb's copy carries only in-frame clones and drops some. Of about 190,000 clones in the sample, around nine tenths were seen once. The sequence was collected from a man aged 30-40 years with acute or convalescent COVID-19. What was sequenced was peripheral blood.

Written as DNA, the CDR3 is TGTGCCAGCAGCTTGGGCCAGGGGACGGATCAGCCCCAGCATTTT. Translating gives CASSLGQGTDQPQHF. The chain has TRBV5-6 and TRBJ1-5, with D possibly being TRBD1 (6 bases). The CDR3 spans 15 residues. V lost 0 bases and J 5 bases, leaving 12 bases between the germline ends. Germline V gene lookup returns CDR1 SGHDT and CDR2 YYEEEE.